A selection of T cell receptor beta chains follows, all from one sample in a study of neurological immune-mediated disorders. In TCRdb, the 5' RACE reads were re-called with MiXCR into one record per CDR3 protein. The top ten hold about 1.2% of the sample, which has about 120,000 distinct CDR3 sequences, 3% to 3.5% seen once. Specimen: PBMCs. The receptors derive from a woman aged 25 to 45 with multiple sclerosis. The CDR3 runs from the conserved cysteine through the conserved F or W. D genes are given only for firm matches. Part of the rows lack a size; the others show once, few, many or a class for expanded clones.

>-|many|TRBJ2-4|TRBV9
CASSPNSGAAKNIQYF
TGTGCCAGCAGCCCAAATTCCGGCGCAGCCAAAAACATTCAGTACTTC
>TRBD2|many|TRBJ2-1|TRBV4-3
CASSQPGGLYNEQFF
TGCGCCAGCAGCCAACCGGGGGGTCTCTACAATGAGCAGTTCTTC
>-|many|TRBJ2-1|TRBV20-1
CSASSKTLPGEGGQFF
TGCAGTGCTAGCTCGAAGACCCTGCCGGGCGAGGGTGGGCAGTTCTTC
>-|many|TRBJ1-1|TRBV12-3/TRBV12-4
CASSLGGDVTEAFF
TGTGCCAGCAGCCTAGGAGGGGACGTCACTGAAGCTTTCTTT
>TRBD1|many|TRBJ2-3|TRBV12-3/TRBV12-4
CASSLPGTGTTDTQYF
TGTGCCAGCAGTTTACCGGGGACAGGGACCACAGATACGCAGTATTTT
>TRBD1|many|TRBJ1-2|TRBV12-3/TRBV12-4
CASSYRGPYGYTF
TGTGCCAGCAGTTACAGGGGGCCCTATGGCTACACCTTC
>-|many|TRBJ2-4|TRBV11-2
CASSYRGGGGKNIQYF
TGTGCCAGCAGTTACCGCGGAGGAGGTGGCAAAAACATTCAGTACTTC
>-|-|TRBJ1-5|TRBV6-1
CASGPGPYSNQPQHF
TGTGCCAGCGGACCGGGCCCTTATAGCAATCAGCCCCAGCATTTT
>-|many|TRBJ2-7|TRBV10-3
CAISGATGYEQYF
TGTGCCATCAGTGGAGCGACCGGGTACGAGCAGTACTTC
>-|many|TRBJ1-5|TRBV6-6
CASSPVEQPQHF
TGTGCCAGCAGCCCGGTAGAACAGCCCCAGCATTTT
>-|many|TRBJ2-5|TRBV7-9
CASSLAVEAQGQETQYF
TGTGCCAGCAGCTTAGCGGTAGAAGCTCAGGGCCAAGAGACCCAGTACTTC
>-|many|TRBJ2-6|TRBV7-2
CASSQINSGANVLTF
TGTGCCAGCAGCCAAATTAACTCTGGGGCCAACGTCCTGACTTTC
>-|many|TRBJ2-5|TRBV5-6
CASSLGGGGKQETQYF
TGTGCCAGCAGCTTGGGCGGAGGGGGAAAACAAGAGACCCAGTACTTC
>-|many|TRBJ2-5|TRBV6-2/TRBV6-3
CASSYLFAGDQETQYF
TGTGCCAGCAGTTACTTATTCGCCGGGGATCAAGAGACCCAGTACTTC
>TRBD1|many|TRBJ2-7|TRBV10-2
CASSEFRGQGYEQYF
TGCGCCAGCAGTGAGTTTCGGGGACAGGGCTACGAGCAGTACTTC
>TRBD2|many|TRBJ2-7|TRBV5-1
CASSEGLAAIGIHEQYF
TGCGCCAGCAGCGAGGGACTAGCGGCTATCGGAATCCACGAGCAGTACTTC
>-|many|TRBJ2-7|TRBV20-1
CSAGEVLEQYF
TGCAGTGCTGGGGAAGTTTTAGAGCAGTACTTC
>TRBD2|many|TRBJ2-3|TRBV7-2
CASSFGRGWTDTQYF
TGTGCCAGCAGCTTCGGGCGGGGGTGGACAGATACGCAGTATTTT
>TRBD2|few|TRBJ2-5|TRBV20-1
CSASWGGETQYF
TGCAGTGCTTCATGGGGGGGAGAGACCCAGTACTTC
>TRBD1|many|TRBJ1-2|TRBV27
CASRFRGGINGYTF
TGTGCCAGCAGATTCAGAGGGGGCATCAATGGCTACACCTTC
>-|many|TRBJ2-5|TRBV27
CASSRAGKETQYF
TGTGCCAGCAGTAGGGCGGGTAAAGAGACCCAGTACTTC
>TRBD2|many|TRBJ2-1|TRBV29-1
CSVGSASGYNEQFF
TGCAGCGTTGGATCGGCTAGCGGATACAATGAGCAGTTCTTC
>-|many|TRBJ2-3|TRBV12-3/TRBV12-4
CASSFDTGYTQYF
TGTGCCAGCAGTTTCGACACGGGGTATACGCAGTATTTT